This T cell receptor beta chain stems from a study of T-cell reconstitution after alpha-beta-depleted transplantation in children. The sample holds a few counts of this clonotype. TCRbeta library construction was performed incorporating unique molecular identifiers. TCRdb recomputed calls from the PCR reads with MiXCR, one row per CDR3 protein. The sample holds almost 400,000 distinct CDR3 sequences, about a fifth seen once. The clonotype comes from a human donor who donated a stem cell graft to a child with acute myeloid leukemia. This sample comprised PBMCs from the stem cell graft donor, obtained from the stem cell graft.

CDR3 DNA sequence: TGTGCCAGCAGCTCCCAGGGGACGGGGAGCAATCAGCCCCAGCATTTT. As protein: CASSSQGTGSNQPQHF. The chain has TRBV7-2 and TRBJ1-5; possibly TRBD1 for D (6 bases). V was clipped by 4 bases and J by 1 base, with 14 bases between them. The CDR3 is 16 amino acids. The germline V gene has CDR1 SGHTA and CDR2 FQGNSA.